This paragraph reports one T cell receptor (beta chain). The antigen is not known. The second PCR ran about 6 to 11 cycles with a sample-barcoded 5' primer and J-beta primers. Each CDR3 protein is one row after TCRdb ran MiXCR on the 5' RACE reads. The repertoire consists of 1.2 million to 1.5 million distinct CDR3 sequences, with around 55% occurring once and the leading ten covering approximately 7%. The entry originates in a study of blood T cells in healthy people across ages. In the study overall: About one barcoded beta molecule per two T cells was captured by template switching.

Per germline, CDR1 GTSNPN and CDR2 SVGIG (reference sequence). There are 12 residues in the CDR3. V was trimmed by 2 bases and J by 3 bases, leaving 8 bases between them. General study findings and limits: Reliance upon unsorted PBMCs precluded definitive naive versus antigen-experienced comparison. It was the long-lived donors that had more naive CD4+ cells and higher diversity than aged donors.

The chain has TRBV30 and TRBJ2-7, with D maybe TRBD1 (6 bases). This receptor was identified in a man aged 18 to 30 in good health. Sequenced: blood. CDR3 sequence reads: CAWSRDIYEQYF. The CDR3 DNA follows: TGTGCCTGGAGTAGGGACATCTACGAGCAGTACTTC.